This T cell receptor (beta chain) derives from a study of blood T cell repertoires in COVID-19. Turning to the study itself: Researchers got acute and convalescent COVID-19 samples from the United States, Italy and Spain. The cDNA or gDNA used as material had been derived from T cells, B-cell-depleted T cells, or PBMCs.

Per the germline V gene, CDR1 is SGHRS and CDR2 is YFSETQ. The CDR3 loop spans 15 amino acids. V lost 0 bases, J lost 2 bases, and 10 bases lay in between. Study processing details: Estimation of nucleated cell counts was performed using reference gene primer amplification. Profiling relied on immunoSEQ multiplex PCR, and the TCRdb table lists in-frame clones only, not all of them. The D gene and trimming were derived from the DNA, and the V and J assignments and clone size from that table. Found here are 55,000 to 65,000 clones, 75% to 95% of them singletons; the top ten hold 9.1%. The source is an elderly woman with active COVID-19. The rearrangement uses TRBV5-1 and TRBJ2-3; D is unresolved. Sequencing input: peripheral blood. The CDR3 bases are TGCGCCAGCAGCTTGGTCGGTGTCGACACAGATACGCAGTATTTT. Its translation is CASSLVGVDTDTQYF.